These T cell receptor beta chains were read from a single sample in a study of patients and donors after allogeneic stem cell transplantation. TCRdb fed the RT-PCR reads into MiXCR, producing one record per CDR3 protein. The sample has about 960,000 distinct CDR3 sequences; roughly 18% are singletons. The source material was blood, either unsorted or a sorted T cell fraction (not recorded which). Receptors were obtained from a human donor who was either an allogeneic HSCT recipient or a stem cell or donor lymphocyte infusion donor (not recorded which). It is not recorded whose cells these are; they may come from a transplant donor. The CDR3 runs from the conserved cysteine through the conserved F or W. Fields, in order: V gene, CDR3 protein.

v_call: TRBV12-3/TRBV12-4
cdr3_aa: CASSPESGLSGEQYF

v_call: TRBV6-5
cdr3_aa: CASSYSRGNGYTF

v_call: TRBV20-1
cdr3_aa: CSASSAVNTEAFF

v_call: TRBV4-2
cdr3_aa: CASSQDQLAFF

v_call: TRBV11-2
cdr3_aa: CASSPGLAGGAGELFF

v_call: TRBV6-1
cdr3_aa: CASSRGTTDEQFF

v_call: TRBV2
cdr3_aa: CASSERREVRYF

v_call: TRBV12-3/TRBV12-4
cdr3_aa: CASSMGLRGVNNSPLHF

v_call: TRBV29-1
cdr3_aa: CSAYRGSTEAFF

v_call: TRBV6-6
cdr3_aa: CASWDAEKLFF

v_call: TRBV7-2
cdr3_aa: CASSTRGQPQHF

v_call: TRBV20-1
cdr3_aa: CSARDGEGSYEQYF

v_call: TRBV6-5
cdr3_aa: CASSYSRAANYGYTF

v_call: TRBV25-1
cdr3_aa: CASSELGSGRASDNEQFF

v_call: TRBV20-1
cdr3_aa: CSAGRTGVNEKLFF

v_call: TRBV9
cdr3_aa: CASRPAGGPLYEQYF

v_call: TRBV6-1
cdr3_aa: CASSPTFATNEKLFF

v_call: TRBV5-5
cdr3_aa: CASSFPGEGTQYF

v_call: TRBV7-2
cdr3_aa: CASSSGQAHSGNTIYF

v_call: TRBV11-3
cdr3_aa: CASSLGGGPGYEQYF

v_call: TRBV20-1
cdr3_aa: CSARRWREGLGEQYF

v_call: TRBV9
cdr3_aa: CASSVGRARAGNTIYF

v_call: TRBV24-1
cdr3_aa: CATSVAAGRGETQYF

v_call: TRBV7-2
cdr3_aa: CASSWRSGTLEAFF

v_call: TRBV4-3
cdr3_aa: CASSQEPSGVNTEAFF

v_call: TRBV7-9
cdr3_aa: CASSFLTGSTNTEAFF

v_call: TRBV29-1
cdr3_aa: CSGTGQIKETQYF

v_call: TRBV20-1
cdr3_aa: CSARETGAYEQYF

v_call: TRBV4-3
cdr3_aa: CASSRIGLGRDTDTQYF

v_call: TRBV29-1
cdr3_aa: CSVSLDVHTQYF

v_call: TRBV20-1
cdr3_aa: CSAIEPRSRQETQYF

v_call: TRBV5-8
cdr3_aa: CASSIGARVNEKLFF

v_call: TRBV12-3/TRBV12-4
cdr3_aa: CASSLKGSVSGNTIYF

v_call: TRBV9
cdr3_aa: CASSVEEGNANYGYTF

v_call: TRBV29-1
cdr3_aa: CSVLGTGIVTQYF

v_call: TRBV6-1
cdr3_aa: CASRRDRGSDQPQHF

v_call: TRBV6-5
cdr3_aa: CASSSASGRGDSPLHF

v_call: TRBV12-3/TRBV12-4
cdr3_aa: CASGVFGGGGYTF

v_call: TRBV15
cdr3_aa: CATSPGGIGNEQFF

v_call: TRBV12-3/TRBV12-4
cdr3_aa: CASLKVGDNSNQPQHF

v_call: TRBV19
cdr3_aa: CASSIVGTPYNEQFF

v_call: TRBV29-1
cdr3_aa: CSVGGSNTEAFF

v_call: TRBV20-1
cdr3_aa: CSAQYTGELFF

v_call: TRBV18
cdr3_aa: CASRKPGQGYEQYF

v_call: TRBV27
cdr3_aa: CASSSRTSGGSNEQFF

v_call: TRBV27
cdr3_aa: CASSTRGSGHTEAFF

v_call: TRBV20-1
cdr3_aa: CSAREYISHPQYF

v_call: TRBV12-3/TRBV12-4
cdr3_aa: CASSLPGEPEAFF

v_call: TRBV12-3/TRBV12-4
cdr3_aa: CASSSRDGRGPDEQFF

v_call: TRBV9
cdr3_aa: CASSAKLTDNTGELFF